Below, 3 T cell receptor beta chains from the same sample are listed, as sequenced in a study of T-cell memory formation after mild COVID-19. TCRdb re-analysed the 5' RACE reads in MiXCR, keeping a single row per CDR3 protein. The profile shows roughly 130,000 distinct CDR3 sequences, approximately 15% of them singletons. Sequencing used PBMCs or a T cell subset sorted from them (not recorded which). The source is a man younger than 35 who had mild COVID-19 (a few samples of this study predate the infection). Cell type and time point are not known.

The CDR3 bases are TGTGCCAGCAGTTTTTCTGGAGGCTATTACACTGAAGCTTTCTTT. It translates to CASSFSGGYYTEAFF. This chain uses TRBV12-3 or TRBV12-4 with TRBJ1-1; unclear D gene. Trimming cost V 3 bases and J 3 bases, with 14 bases left between them. This CDR3 region has 15 residues.

There are a few counts of this clonotype. The V call is TRBV9, the J call TRBJ2-3; D gene unclear. This CDR3 region has 14 residues. In germline, CDR1 is SGDLS, CDR2 YYNGEE. V dropped 0 bases and J dropped 5 bases, with 10 bases sitting between them. CDR3 residues: CASSVDPGEDTQYF. The CDR3 DNA is TGTGCCAGCAGCGTAGATCCTGGAGAAGATACGCAGTATTTT.

This chain uses TRBV25-1 with TRBJ1-2; TRBD1 matches at 9 bases. The germline gives CDR1 MGHDK, CDR2 SYGVNS. The junction had 11 bases not matched to a gene; V was cut back by 4 bases and J by 8 bases. The CDR3 consists of 15 residues. CDR3 protein: CASSVTNRQGDGYTF. CDR3 nucleotides: TGTGCCAGCAGTGTAACCAATCGACAGGGGGACGGCTACACCTTC.